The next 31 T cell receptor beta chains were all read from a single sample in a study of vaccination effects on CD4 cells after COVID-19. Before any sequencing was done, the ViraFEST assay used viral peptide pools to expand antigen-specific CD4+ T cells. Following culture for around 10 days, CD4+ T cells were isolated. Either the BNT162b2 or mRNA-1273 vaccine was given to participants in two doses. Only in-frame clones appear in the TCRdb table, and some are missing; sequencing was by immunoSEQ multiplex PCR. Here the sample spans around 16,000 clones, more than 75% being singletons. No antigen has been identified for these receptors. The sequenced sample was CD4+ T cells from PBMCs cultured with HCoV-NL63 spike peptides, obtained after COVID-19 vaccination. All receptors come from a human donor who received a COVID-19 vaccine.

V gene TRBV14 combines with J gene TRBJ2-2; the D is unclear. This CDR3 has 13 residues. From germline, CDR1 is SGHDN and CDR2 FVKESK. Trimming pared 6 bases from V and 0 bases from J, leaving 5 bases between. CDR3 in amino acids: CASSRANTGELFF. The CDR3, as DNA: TGTGCCAGCAGTCGGGCGAACACCGGGGAGCTGTTTTTT.

The CDR3 loop is CAIRGQPPTYEQYF. As DNA, the CDR3 is TGTGCCATCAGAGGACAACCCCCTACCTACGAGCAGTACTTC. The rearrangement joins TRBV10-3 to TRBJ2-7; TRBD1 might be the D (5 bases). The ends were cut back, 6 bases at V and 2 bases at J, with 14 bases in the middle. This CDR3 spans 14 amino acids. From germline, CDR1 is ENHRY and CDR2 SYGVKD.

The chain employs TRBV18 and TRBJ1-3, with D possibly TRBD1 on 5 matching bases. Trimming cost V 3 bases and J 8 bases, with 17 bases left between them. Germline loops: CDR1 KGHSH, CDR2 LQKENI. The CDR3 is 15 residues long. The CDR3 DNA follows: TGTGCCAGCTCACCGAGGCCGCCAGGGATAGACACCATATATTTT. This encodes CASSPRPPGIDTIYF.

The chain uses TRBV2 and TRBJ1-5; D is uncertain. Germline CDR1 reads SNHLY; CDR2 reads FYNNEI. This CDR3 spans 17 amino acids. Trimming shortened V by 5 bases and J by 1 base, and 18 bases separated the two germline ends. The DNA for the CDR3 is TGTGCCAGCAGTTCGGGTTCACGCATAGGGAGCAATCAGCCCCAGCATTTT. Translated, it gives CASSSGSRIGSNQPQHF.

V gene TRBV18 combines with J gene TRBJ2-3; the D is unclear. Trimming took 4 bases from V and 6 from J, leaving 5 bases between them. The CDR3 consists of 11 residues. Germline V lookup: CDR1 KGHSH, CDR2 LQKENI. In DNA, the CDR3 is TGTGCCAGCTCACTGGAGGATACGCAGTATTTT. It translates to CASSLEDTQYF.

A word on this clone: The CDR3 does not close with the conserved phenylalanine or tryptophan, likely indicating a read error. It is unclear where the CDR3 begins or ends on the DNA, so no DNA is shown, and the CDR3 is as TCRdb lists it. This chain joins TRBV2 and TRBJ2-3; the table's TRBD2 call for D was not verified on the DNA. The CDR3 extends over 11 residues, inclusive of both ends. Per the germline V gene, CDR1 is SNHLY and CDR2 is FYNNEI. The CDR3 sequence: CASSPGLAGVI.

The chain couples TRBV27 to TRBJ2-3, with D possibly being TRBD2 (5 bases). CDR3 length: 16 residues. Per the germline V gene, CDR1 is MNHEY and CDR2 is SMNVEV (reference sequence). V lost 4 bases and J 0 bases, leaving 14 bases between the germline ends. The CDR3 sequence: CASSSRRRISTDTQYF. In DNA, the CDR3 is TGTGCCAGCAGTTCGAGGAGGCGGATAAGCACAGATACGCAGTATTTT.

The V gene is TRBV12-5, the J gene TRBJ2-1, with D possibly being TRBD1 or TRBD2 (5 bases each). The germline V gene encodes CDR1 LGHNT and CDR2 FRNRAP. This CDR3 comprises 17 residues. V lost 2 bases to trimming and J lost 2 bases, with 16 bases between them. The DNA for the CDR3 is TGTGCTAGTGGTTTGAATTTAGACGGGACGGCCTACAATGAGCAGTTCTTC. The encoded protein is CASGLNLDGTAYNEQFF.

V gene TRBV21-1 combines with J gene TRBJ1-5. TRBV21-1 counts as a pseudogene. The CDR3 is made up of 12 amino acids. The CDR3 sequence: CASSYPDQPQHF. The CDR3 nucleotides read TGTGCCAGCAGTTACCCCGATCAGCCCCAGCATTTT.

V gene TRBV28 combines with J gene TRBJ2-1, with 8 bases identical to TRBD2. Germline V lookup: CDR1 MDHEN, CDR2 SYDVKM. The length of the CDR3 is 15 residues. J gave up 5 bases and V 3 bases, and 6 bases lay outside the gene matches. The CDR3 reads CASSLRGGTNNEQFF. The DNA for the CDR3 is TGTGCCAGCAGTTTGCGCGGGGGGACCAACAATGAGCAGTTCTTC.

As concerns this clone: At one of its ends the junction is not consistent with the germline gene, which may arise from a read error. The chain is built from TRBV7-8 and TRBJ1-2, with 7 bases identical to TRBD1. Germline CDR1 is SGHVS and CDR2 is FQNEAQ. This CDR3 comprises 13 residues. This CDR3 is CASSGPGQKKGAF. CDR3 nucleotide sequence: TGTGCCAGCAGCGGACCGGGACAGAAGAAAGGCGCCTTC.

CDR3 sequence reads: CATKDRGAGNEQFF. Written as DNA, the CDR3 is TGTGCCACGAAGGACAGGGGGGCGGGCAATGAGCAGTTCTTC. The genes are TRBV2 and TRBJ2-1; TRBD1 matches at 10 bases. The CDR3 has 14 residues. Trimming took 10 bases from V and 6 from J; bases not matched to a gene: 9. The germline V gene encodes CDR1 SNHLY and CDR2 FYNNEI.

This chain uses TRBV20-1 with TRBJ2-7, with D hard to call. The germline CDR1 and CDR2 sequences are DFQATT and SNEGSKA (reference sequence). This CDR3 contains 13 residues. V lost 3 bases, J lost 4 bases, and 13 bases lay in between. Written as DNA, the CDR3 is TGCAGTGCTAGTCAGCCGGGCCGGTACGAGCAGTACTTC. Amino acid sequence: CSASQPGRYEQYF.

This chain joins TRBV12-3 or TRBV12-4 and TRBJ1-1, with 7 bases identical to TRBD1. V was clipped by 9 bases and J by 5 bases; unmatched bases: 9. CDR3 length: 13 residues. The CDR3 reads CASLQGPGTEAFF. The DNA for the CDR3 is TGTGCCAGTTTACAGGGGCCCGGGACTGAAGCTTTCTTT.

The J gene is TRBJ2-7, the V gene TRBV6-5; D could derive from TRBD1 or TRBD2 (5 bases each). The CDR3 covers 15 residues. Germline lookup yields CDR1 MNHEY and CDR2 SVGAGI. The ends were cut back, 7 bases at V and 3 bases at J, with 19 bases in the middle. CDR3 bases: TGTGCCAGCATGCCAGGGCAGGCTGGGGGCTACGAGCAGTACTTC. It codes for CASMPGQAGGYEQYF.

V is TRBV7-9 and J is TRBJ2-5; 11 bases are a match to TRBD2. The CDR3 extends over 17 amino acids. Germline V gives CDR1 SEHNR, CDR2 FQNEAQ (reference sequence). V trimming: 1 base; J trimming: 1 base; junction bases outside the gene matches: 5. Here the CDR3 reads CASSLESSGGFQETQYF. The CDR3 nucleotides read TGTGCCAGCAGCTTAGAATCTAGCGGGGGGTTCCAAGAGACCCAGTACTTC.

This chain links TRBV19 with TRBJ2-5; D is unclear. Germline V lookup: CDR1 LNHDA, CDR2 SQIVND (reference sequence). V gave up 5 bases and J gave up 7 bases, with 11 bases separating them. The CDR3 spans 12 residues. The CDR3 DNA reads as TGTGCCAGTAGTGGGCGGACGAGGACCCAGTACTTC. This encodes CASSGRTRTQYF.

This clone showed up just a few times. The CDR3 DNA sequence: TGCGCCAGCAGCTTGGACGGAACTGGAAACACCATATATTTT. It yields the protein CASSLDGTGNTIYF. V usage is TRBV5-1 and J usage is TRBJ1-3; D is unclear. CDR3 size: 14 residues. Germline assignment: CDR1 SGHRS and CDR2 YFSETQ. The V gene lost 0 bases and the J gene lost 2 bases, with 6 bases spanning the gap.

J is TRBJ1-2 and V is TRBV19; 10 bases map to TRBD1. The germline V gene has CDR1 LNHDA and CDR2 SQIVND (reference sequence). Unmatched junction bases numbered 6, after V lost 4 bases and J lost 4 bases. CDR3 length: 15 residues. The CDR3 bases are TGTGCCAGTAGTACAAGGGACAGGGGAGCCTATGGCTACACCTTC. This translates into CASSTRDRGAYGYTF.

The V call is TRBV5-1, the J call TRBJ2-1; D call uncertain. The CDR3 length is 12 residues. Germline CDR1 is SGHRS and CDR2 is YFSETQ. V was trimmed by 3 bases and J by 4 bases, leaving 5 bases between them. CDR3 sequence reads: CASSSGYNEQFF. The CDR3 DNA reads TGCGCCAGCAGCTCAGGATACAATGAGCAGTTCTTC. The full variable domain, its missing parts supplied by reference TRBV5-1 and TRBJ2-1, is KAGVTQTPRYLIKTRGQQVTLSCSPISGHRSVSWYQQTPGQGLQFLFEYFSETQRNKGNFPGRFSGRQFSNSRSEMNVSTLELGDSALYLCASSSGYNEQFFGPGTRLTVL.

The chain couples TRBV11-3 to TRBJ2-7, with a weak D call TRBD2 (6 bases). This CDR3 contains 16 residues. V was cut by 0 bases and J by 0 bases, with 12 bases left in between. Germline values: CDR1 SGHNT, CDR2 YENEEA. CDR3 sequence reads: CASSLERGGGSYEQYF. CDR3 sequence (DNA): TGTGCCAGCAGCTTAGAGCGGGGTGGGGGCTCCTACGAGCAGTACTTC. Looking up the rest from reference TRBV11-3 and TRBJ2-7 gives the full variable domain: EAGVVQSPRYKIIEKKQPVAFWCNPISGHNTLYWYLQNLGQGPELLIRYENEEAVDDSQLPKDRFSAERLKGVDSTLKIQPAELGDSAVYLCASSLERGGGSYEQYFGPGTRLTVT.

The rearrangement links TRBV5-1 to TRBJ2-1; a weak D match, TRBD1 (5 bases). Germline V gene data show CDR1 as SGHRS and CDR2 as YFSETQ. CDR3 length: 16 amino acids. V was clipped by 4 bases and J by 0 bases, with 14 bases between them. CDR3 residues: CASSTRQSISYNEQFF. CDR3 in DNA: TGCGCCAGCAGCACGCGACAGTCGATCTCCTACAATGAGCAGTTCTTC.

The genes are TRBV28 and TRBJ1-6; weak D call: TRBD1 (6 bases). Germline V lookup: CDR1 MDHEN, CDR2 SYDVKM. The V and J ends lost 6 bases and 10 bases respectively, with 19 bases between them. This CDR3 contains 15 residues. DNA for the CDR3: TGTGCCAGCAGCCCCGAGGGGGTTAGAGCGTCACCCCTCCACTTT. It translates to CASSPEGVRASPLHF.

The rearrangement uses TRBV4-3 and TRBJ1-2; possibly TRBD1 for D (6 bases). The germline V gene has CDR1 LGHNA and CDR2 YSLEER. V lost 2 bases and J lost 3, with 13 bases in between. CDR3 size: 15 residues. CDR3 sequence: CASSQFRQAYYGYTF. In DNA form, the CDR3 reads TGCGCCAGCAGCCAATTCAGACAGGCATACTATGGCTACACCTTC.

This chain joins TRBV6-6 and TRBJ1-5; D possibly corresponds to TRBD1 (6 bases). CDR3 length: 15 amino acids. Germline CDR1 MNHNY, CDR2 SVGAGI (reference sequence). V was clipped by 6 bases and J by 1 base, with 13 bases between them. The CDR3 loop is CASRPTGVSNQPQHF. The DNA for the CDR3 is TGTGCCAGCAGGCCGACAGGAGTAAGCAATCAGCCCCAGCATTTT.

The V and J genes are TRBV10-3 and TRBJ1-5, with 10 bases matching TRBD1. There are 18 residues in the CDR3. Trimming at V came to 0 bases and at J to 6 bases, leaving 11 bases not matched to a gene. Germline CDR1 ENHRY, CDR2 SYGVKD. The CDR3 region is CAISESDRGPLGGQPQHF. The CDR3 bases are TGTGCCATCAGTGAGTCTGACAGGGGGCCCTTGGGAGGTCAGCCCCAGCATTTT.

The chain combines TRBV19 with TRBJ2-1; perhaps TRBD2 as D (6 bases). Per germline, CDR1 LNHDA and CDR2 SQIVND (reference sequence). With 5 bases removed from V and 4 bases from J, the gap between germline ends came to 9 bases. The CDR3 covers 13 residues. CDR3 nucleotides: TGTGCCAGTAGTGGGCGGGGTTACAATGAGCAGTTCTTC. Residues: CASSGRGYNEQFF.

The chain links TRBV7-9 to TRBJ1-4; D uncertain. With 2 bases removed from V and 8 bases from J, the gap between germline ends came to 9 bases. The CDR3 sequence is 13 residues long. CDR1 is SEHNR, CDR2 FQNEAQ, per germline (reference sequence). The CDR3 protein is CASSLSAGEKLFF. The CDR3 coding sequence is TGTGCCAGCAGCTTATCAGCTGGCGAAAAACTGTTTTTT.

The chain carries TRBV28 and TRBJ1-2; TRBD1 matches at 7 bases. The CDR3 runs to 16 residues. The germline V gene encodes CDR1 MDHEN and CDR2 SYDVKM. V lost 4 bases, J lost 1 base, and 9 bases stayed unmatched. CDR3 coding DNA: TGTGCCAGCAGTTCGGGACAGTTCTTCCTTAACTATGGCTACACCTTC. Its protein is CASSSGQFFLNYGYTF.

CDR3 DNA sequence: TGTGCCAGCAGGCAGGGGACCGGGGAGCTGTTTTTT. Its protein is CASRQGTGELFF. The chain couples TRBV12-3 or TRBV12-4 to TRBJ2-2, with a tentative D call TRBD1 (6 bases). Trimming cost V 6 bases and J 5 bases, with 7 bases left between them. The CDR3 extends over 12 amino acids.

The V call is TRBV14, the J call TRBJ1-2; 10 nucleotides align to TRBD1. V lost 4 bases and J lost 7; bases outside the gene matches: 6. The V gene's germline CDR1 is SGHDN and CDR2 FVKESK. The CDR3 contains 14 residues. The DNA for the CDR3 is TGTGCCAGCAGCCCCCGGACAGGGGGGTTTGGCTACACCTTC. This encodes CASSPRTGGFGYTF.